Sequencing of this T cell receptor beta chain was carried out in a study of graft-versus-host responses after intestinal transplantation. V lost 2 bases to trimming and J lost 1 base; unmatched junction nucleotides: 13. The CDR3 is made up of 17 amino acids. Germline CDR1 is GTSNPN and CDR2 is SVGIG (reference sequence). General study points: Recipient marrow harbored GvH clones, some of which surfaced first in ileum or blood. Early HvG declines after transplant were associated with peak circulating GvH clone levels. Subjects displaying graft-donor T cell macrochimerism possessed elevated graft-versus-host to host-versus-graft clonal ratios inside allografts.

Sequencing used immunoSEQ multiplex PCR; TCRdb keeps in-frame clones, though not all of them. The data contain some 40,000 clones, around 90% of them singletons. As for this clone: The antigen remains undetermined.

Specimen: PBMCs, collected 524 days after transplant. The sequence was obtained from a human patient who received an intestinal transplant, so some T cells may come from the graft donor. The genes are TRBV30 and TRBJ2-7, with TRBD1 identical over 8 bases. In DNA form, the CDR3 reads TGTGCCTGGAGTTTGGCCCTGACAGGGGATCTGTCCTACGAGCAGTACTTC. It codes for CAWSLALTGDLSYEQYF.